What follows describes a single TCR beta chain. This CDR3 contains 15 residues. The junction had 8 bases not matched to a gene; V was cut back by 4 bases and J by 9 bases. Germline V gene data show CDR1 as SGHDT and CDR2 as YYEEEE. The record originates from a study of blood T cell repertoires in COVID-19. Repertoires were generated with immunoSEQ multiplex PCR, while TCRdb's copy carries only in-frame clones and drops some. Counted here are under 15,000 clones, around 83% occurring once; the ten biggest clones make up more than 5.5%. The sample comprised peripheral blood. The receptor was derived from a human donor in a cohort sampled during active COVID-19. This chain uses TRBV5-6 with TRBJ2-1; 12 bases are a match to TRBD2. The CDR3 is CASSLLAGGPGEQFF. CDR3 in DNA: TGTGCCAGCAGCCTACTAGCGGGGGGACCTGGTGAGCAGTTCTTC.